The clone carrying this T cell receptor (beta chain) was recorded a few times. Antigen: not known. Combining a sample-barcoded 5' primer with a J-beta primer mix, a second PCR ran for roughly 7 to 11 cycles. The authors tagged each cDNA molecule using a template-switch adaptor with 12 random nucleotides. Every sample gave at least 2.5 million paired-end reads containing CDR3. TCRdb processed the 5' RACE reads anew with MiXCR; each CDR3 protein has one entry. The data contain some 880,000 distinct CDR3 sequences, around 34% of them seen just once; the ten biggest clones take up 10% to 15%. The data were taken from a study of blood T cells in healthy people across ages. The donors, aged roughly 6 to 90, were healthy Caucasians from Russia. The study, taken as a whole, reports: Since the PBMCs were unsorted, naive and antigen-experienced cells could not be conclusively compared.

This CDR3 has 13 amino acids. CDR1 and CDR2 (germline): DFQATT, SNEGSKA (reference sequence). V gave up 3 bases and J gave up 6 bases, with 14 bases separating them. Sequencing was performed on blood. The chain employs TRBV20-1 and TRBJ1-2; D might be TRBD1 (6 bases). The receptor was derived from a man younger than 35 in good health. The CDR3 sequence is CSARGRGADGYTF. CDR3 DNA: TGCAGTGCTAGGGGCAGGGGTGCCGATGGCTACACCTTC.